The TCR beta chain described here comes from a study of OX40 agonist ivuxolimab in advanced cancers. TCRdb's copy holds only in-frame clones and misses some; the assay was immunoSEQ multiplex PCR. The profile shows roughly 74,000 clones, 94% of them singletons. This CDR3 has 13 residues. V was shortened by 4 bases and J by 0 bases, with 8 bases between the two germline ends. Germline V CDR1 and CDR2: SGDLS, YYNGEE. The receptor comes from an adult with an advanced solid tumor such as melanoma, head and neck, liver or kidney cancer. The source material was CD4+ or CD8+ T cells sorted from blood, sampled in a trial of the OX40 agonist ivuxolimab. The chain joins TRBV9 to TRBJ2-7, with D unclear. CDR3 bases: TGTGCCAGCAGCTCCCCGAGCTCCTACGAGCAGTACTTC. This encodes CASSSPSSYEQYF.